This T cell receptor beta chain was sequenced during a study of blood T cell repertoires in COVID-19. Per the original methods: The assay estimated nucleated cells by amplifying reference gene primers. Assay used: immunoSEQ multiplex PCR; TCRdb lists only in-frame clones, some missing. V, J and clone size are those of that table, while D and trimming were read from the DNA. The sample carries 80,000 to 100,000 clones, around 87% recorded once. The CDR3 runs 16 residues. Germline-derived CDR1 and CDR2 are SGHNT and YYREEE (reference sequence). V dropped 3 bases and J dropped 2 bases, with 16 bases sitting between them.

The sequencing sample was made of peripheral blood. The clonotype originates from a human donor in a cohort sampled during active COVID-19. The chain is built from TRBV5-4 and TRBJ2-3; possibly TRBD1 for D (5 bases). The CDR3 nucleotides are TGTGCCAGCAGCTCAGACGCAGGGTTCCCCACAGATACGCAGTATTTT. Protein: CASSSDAGFPTDTQYF.